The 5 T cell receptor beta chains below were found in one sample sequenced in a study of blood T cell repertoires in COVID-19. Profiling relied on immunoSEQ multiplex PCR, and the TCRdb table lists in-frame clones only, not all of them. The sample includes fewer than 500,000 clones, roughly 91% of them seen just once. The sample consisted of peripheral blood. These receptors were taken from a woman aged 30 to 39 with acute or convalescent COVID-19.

CDR3 nucleotides: TGTGCCAGCACTGACACGAACACCGGGGAGCTGTTTTTT. This encodes CASTDTNTGELFF. This chain uses TRBV27 with TRBJ2-2; D unresolved. The CDR3 has 13 residues. The V and J ends lost 7 bases and 0 bases respectively, with 6 bases between them. The germline CDR1 and CDR2 sequences are MNHEY and SMNVEV (reference sequence).

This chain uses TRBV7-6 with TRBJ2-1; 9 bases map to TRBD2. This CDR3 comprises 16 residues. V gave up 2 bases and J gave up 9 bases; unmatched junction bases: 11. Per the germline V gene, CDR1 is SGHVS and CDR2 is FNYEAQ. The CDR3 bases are TGTGCCAGCAGCTTAAGGGCTAGCGGGGCGGATAGTGAGCAGTTCTTC. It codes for CASSLRASGADSEQFF.

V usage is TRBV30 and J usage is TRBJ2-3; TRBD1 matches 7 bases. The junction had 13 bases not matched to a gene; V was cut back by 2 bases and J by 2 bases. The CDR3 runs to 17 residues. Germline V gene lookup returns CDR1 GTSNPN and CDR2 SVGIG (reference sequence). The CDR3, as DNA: TGTGCCTGGAGTTTGGACATCCGGGACAGACCCACAGATACGCAGTATTTT. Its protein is CAWSLDIRDRPTDTQYF.

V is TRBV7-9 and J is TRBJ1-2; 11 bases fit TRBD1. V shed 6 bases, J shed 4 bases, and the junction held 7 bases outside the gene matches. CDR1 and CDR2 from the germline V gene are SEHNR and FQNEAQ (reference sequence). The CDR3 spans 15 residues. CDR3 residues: CASSPGQGAFYGYTF. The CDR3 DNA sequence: TGTGCCAGCAGTCCAGGACAGGGGGCTTTCTATGGCTACACCTTC.

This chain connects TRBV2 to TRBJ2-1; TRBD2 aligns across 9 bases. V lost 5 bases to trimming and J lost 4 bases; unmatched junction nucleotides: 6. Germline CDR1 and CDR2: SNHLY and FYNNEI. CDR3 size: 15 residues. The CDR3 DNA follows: TGTGCCAGCAGTCGAGGCGGGGGGGTGTACAATGAGCAGTTCTTC. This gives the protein CASSRGGGVYNEQFF.